The 17 T cell receptor beta chains reported below all come from one sample, sequenced in a study of blood T cell repertoires in COVID-19. Clones were sequenced by immunoSEQ multiplex PCR, and TCRdb holds only the in-frame ones, with some missing. Of approximately 79,000 clones in the sample, around 80% were seen once. The sequenced material came from peripheral blood. These receptors came from a man in his forties or fifties with COVID-19, enrolled during active disease.

The J gene is TRBJ2-3, the V gene TRBV13; D is possibly TRBD2 (6 bases). Per germline, CDR1 PRHDT and CDR2 FYEKMQ (reference sequence). The ends were cut back, 3 bases at V and 5 bases at J, with 15 bases in the middle. The CDR3 runs to 15 residues. The CDR3 protein is CASSFGTLGGDTQYF. The DNA of the CDR3 is TGTGCCAGCAGCTTCGGGACCCTCGGGGGAGATACGCAGTATTTT.

The chain employs TRBV6-4 and TRBJ2-2, with 7 bases aligning to TRBD2. The CDR3 loop spans 15 amino acids. J was trimmed by 2 bases and V by 3 bases; bases with no gene match: 3. Germline-derived CDR1 and CDR2 are MRHNA and SNTAGT. The CDR3 DNA reads as TGTGCCAGCAGTGAAGGGAGGGGTAACACCGGGGAGCTGTTTTTT. Amino acid sequence: CASSEGRGNTGELFF.

The chain has TRBV10-1 and TRBJ1-2, with 8 bases identical to TRBD1. The CDR3 extends over 15 amino acids. Trimming took 2 bases from V and 3 from J; bases not matched to a gene: 5. From germline, CDR1 is WNHNN and CDR2 SYGVQD (reference sequence). CDR3 nucleotides: TGCGCCAGCAGTGAGGCTCAGGGGGCAGACTATGGCTACACCTTC. It encodes CASSEAQGADYGYTF.

The CDR3 is CATSDWSGGPETQYF. The CDR3, as DNA: TGTGCCACCAGTGATTGGTCGGGAGGGCCGGAGACCCAGTACTTC. The genes are TRBV24-1 and TRBJ2-5; 8 nucleotides match TRBD2. J was trimmed by 5 bases and V by 2 bases; bases with no gene match: 6. Germline CDR1 reads KGHDR; CDR2 reads SFDVKD. The CDR3 runs to 15 residues.

The gene calls are TRBV23-1 and TRBJ2-7, with 7 nucleotides matching TRBD1. TRBV23-1 is treated as an ORF (open reading frame) with a function not yet certain. Unmatched junction bases numbered 9, after V lost 5 bases and J lost 5 bases. The length of the CDR3 is 14 residues. The DNA for the CDR3 is TGCGCCAGCAGTACAGGGGCCAGGTCGGACGAGCAGTACTTC. It is translated as CASSTGARSDEQYF.

This rearrangement joins TRBV9 to TRBJ2-3, with TRBD1 matching 7 bases. With V trimmed by 0 bases and J by 2 bases, 3 bases remained unmatched. Germline assignment: CDR1 SGDLS and CDR2 YYNGEE. This CDR3 contains 15 residues. The DNA of the CDR3 is TGTGCCAGCAGCGTAGTGGGACAGTCCACAGATACGCAGTATTTT. This encodes CASSVVGQSTDTQYF.

The chain carries TRBV2 and TRBJ2-1, with 8 bases fitting TRBD2. The germline gives CDR1 SNHLY, CDR2 FYNNEI. This CDR3 spans 15 amino acids. The junction had 8 bases not matched to a gene; V was cut back by 6 bases and J by 4 bases. As DNA, the CDR3 is TGTGCCAGCAGCGGACCGGGACTAGGGTACAATGAGCAGTTCTTC. It specifies CASSGPGLGYNEQFF.

The chain combines TRBV6-5 with TRBJ1-1, with D unclear. The CDR3 is 13 amino acids. Trimming removed 6 bases at V and 0 bases at J, with 8 bases between. CDR1 is MNHEY, CDR2 SVGAGI, per germline. As DNA, the CDR3 is TGTGCCAGCAGGACCGGGGTGAACACTGAAGCTTTCTTT. Amino acids: CASRTGVNTEAFF.

The chain carries TRBV3-1 (or the pseudogene TRBV3-2) and TRBJ2-5; a weak D match, TRBD1 (5 bases). The germline CDR1 and CDR2 sequences are LGHDT and YNNKEL (reference sequence). Trimming removed 2 bases from V and 0 bases from J, with 10 bases in between. The CDR3 sequence is 15 residues long. The CDR3 loop is CASSQHGQDQETQYF. The CDR3, as DNA: TGTGCCAGCAGCCAACATGGACAAGACCAAGAGACCCAGTACTTC.

The V gene is TRBV28, the J gene TRBJ2-7, with D uncertain. Trimming removed 2 bases from V and 2 bases from J, with 7 bases in between. Germline CDR1 is MDHEN and CDR2 is SYDVKM. This CDR3 is built from 13 residues. This chain's CDR3 is CASSLGLTYEQYF. CDR3 nucleotide sequence: TGTGCCAGCAGTTTAGGCCTTACCTACGAGCAGTACTTC.

As for this clone: The junction departs from the called germline gene at one end, perhaps through a read error. The CDR3 DNA reads as TGTGCCAGCAGCCAAAGAGGACTGGGACAAGGGACCCAGTACTTC. This sequence encodes CASSQRGLGQGTQYF. This chain uses TRBV14 with TRBJ2-5, with D perhaps TRBD1 (6 bases). Germline V CDR1 and CDR2: SGHDN, FVKESK. The CDR3 loop spans 15 amino acids.

V is TRBV5-1 and J is TRBJ2-5; TRBD1 aligns across 8 bases. CDR3 length: 13 amino acids. V shed 5 bases and J 6 bases; nucleotides not matched to a gene: 6. CDR1 is SGHRS, CDR2 YFSETQ, per germline. The CDR3 DNA sequence: TGCGCCAGCAGTCCAGGACAGGGTCAGACCCAGTACTTC. It is translated as CASSPGQGQTQYF.

The V call is TRBV18, the J call TRBJ2-1; 11 bases match TRBD1. The junction had 10 bases not matched to a gene; V was cut back by 5 bases and J by 7 bases. The CDR3 covers 16 residues. Germline CDR1 KGHSH, CDR2 LQKENI. The DNA for the CDR3 is TGTGCCAGCTCATCTACCGGGACAGGGGGGAGGAATGAGCAGTTCTTC. Translated: CASSSTGTGGRNEQFF.

The chain joins TRBV27 to TRBJ1-1; unclear D gene. Trimming took off 6 bases at V and 0 bases at J, with 14 bases between the two ends. The CDR3 sequence is 15 residues long. Germline CDR1 MNHEY, CDR2 SMNVEV (reference sequence). In DNA, the CDR3 is TGTGCCAGCAGGCTTTGGCGGGGTATGAACACTGAAGCTTTCTTT. This gives the protein CASRLWRGMNTEAFF.

This clone was seen a few times. The rearrangement links TRBV27 to TRBJ2-3; D gene ambiguous. Trimming removed 0 bases from V and 2 bases from J, with 3 bases in between. CDR3 size: 13 residues. In germline, CDR1 is MNHEY, CDR2 SMNVEV (reference sequence). CDR3 sequence (DNA): TGTGCCAGCAGTTTATCCCTCACAGATACGCAGTATTTT. Translation: CASSLSLTDTQYF.

This chain joins TRBV18 and TRBJ1-2, with TRBD1 matching over 9 bases. The V gene end was trimmed by 1 base and the J gene end by 2 bases; junction bases not matched to a gene: 5. The CDR3 is 16 residues long. Germline V gives CDR1 KGHSH, CDR2 LQKENI. CDR3: CASSPQRTGENYGYTF. In DNA, the CDR3 is TGTGCCAGCTCACCACAGAGGACAGGGGAGAACTATGGCTACACCTTC.

The rearrangement links TRBV7-9 to TRBJ2-3; TRBD2 is a possible D gene (7 bases). The germline gives CDR1 SEHNR, CDR2 FQNEAQ (reference sequence). This CDR3 has 16 residues. V was trimmed by 5 bases and J by 2 bases, leaving 17 bases between them. The CDR3: CASSPRGALNTDTQYF. CDR3 bases: TGTGCCAGCAGCCCACGGGGGGCCCTCAACACAGATACGCAGTATTTT.